This T cell receptor beta chain came from a study of blood T cell repertoires in COVID-19 (dated by TCRdb to the early 2020s). About the investigation overall: Collaborator samples came from the United States, Italy and Spain and covered acute and convalescent phases of COVID-19. Where available, HLA class I and class II types were taken from metadata supplied by the sample provider and were not determined by assay-based typing. The material from the prospective study consisted of cDNA or gDNA derived from T cells, B-cell-depleted T cells, or PBMCs. The samples were drawn from the first 160 participants of the ongoing ImmuneRACE study and from 1,254 subjects provided by 6 global collaborators. Nearly every sample came with metadata listing a de-identified subject ID, COVID-19 status, age in years and sex. Deeply sampled blood TCRbeta repertoires from subjects exposed to, actively infected with, or recovered from COVID-19 were included in the dataset. A freely available public database, intended as a resource for researchers studying the immune response to SARS-CoV-2, is where the repertoires were released.

Its CDR3 holds 16 amino acids, cysteine through phenylalanine. Here the CDR3 DNA is all that survives: 48 bases in frame from base 1. CDR1 and CDR2, per the germline V gene, are LGHNT and FRNRAP. V loses 7 bases at its end and J loses 0 bases; junction bases beyond the gene matches: 8. In regard to this clone: The antigen this receptor binds is unknown. Base qualities are not recorded, but no much larger clone differs from it by a single base.

One collaborating source in Seattle enrolled patients while the patients were actively infected and followed the patients over time throughout the course of disease. Collaborating institutions collected whole blood in K2EDTA tubes following their own protocols. For TCRbeta analysis, collaborator samples were shipped as frozen whole blood, as isolated PBMCs, or as DNA extracted from either sample type. The study at large found these results: The amount of clinical and demographic metadata varied by source and participant and was provided uncurated.

TCRbeta CDR3 regions were amplified from genomic DNA using the immunoSEQ Assay, a bias-controlled multiplex PCR. In the original analysis: The number of nucleated cells in each sample was estimated by amplification of reference gene primers within the assay. To quantify the absolute abundance of each unique TCRbeta CDR3 rearrangement, sequence reads were collapsed and filtered. For each sample, productive Simpson clonality was calculated by taking the square root of Simpson's diversity index across productive rearrangements. In its TCRdb copy, this immuneACCESS table keeps in-frame sequences only and misses some clones. Where compared with another copy, unresolved V genes explain less than half of these, and the others have no known cause. The V and J calls and clone size come from that table; D and trimming were worked out from the DNA. This sample comprises about 170,000 clones, approximately 86% of them detected only once. The top ten clonotypes cover approximately 7.6% of the sample.

The sequence was collected from a woman aged 80 or over with COVID-19, enrolled during active disease. The chain is encoded by TRBV12-5 joined to TRBJ2-4, and 8 junctional nucleotides match TRBD1. The specimen was peripheral blood. The CDR3 reads as follows: CASAPDRVVAKNIQYF. The DNA sequence is as follows: TGTGCTAGTGCCCCGGACAGGGTAGTAGCCAAAAACATTCAGTACTTC.